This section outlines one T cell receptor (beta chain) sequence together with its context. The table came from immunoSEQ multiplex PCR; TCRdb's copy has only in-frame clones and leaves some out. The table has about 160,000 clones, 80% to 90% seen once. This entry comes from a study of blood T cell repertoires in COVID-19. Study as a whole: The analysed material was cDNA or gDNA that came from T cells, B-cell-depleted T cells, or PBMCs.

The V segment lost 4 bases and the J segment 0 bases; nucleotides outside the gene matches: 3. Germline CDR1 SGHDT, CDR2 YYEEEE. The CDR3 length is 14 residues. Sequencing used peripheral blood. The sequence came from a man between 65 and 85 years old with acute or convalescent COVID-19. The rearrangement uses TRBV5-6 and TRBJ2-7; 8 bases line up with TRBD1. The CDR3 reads CASSPGTGSYEQYF. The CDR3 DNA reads TGTGCCAGCAGCCCCGGGACAGGCTCCTACGAGCAGTACTTC. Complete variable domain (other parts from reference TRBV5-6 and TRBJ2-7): DAGVTQSPTHLIKTRGQQVTLRCSPKSGHDTVSWYQQALGQGPQFIFQYYEEEERQRGNFPDRFSGHQFPNYSSELNVNALLLGDSALYLCASSPGTGSYEQYFGPGTRLTVT.